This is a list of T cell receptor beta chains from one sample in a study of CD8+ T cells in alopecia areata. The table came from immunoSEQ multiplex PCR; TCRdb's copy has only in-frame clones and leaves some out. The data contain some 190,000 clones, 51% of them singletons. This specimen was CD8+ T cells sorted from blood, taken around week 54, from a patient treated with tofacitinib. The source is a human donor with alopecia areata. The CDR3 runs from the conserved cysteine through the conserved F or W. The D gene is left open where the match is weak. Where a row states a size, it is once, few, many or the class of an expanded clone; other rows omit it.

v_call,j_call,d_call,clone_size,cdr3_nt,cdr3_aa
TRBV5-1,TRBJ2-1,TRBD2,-,TGCGCCAGCAGCGGGAGACTGACTAGCGAGGTGGATGAGCAGTTCTTC,CASSGRLTSEVDEQFF
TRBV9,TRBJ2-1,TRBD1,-,TGTGCCAGCAGCGACACGACAGGGCATGAGCAGTTCTTC,CASSDTTGHEQFF
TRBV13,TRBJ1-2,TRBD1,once,TGTGCCAGCAGCTTGGGACAGGACGCCTATGGCTACACCTTC,CASSLGQDAYGYTF
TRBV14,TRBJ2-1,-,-,TGTGCCAGCAGCTCGGACCCCAGGCAGTTCTTC,CASSSDPRQFF
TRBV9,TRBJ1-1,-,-,TGTGCCAGCAGCGCAGCCGTGGAGGGCGAAGCTTTCTTT,CASSAAVEGEAFF
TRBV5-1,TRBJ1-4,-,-,TGCGCCAGCAGCTTCGGGGGAGTAACTAATGAAAAACTGTTTTTT,CASSFGGVTNEKLFF
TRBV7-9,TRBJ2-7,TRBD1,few,TGTGCCAGCAGCTCCCCGGACAGGGACTACGAGCAGTACTTC,CASSSPDRDYEQYF
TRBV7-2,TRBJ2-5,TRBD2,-,TGTGCCAGCAGCTTAAACGCGGGGGGTCTAGAGACCCAGTACTTC,CASSLNAGGLETQYF
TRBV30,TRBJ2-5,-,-,TGTGCCTTGGGACCGGTGGATGCTCGGACCCAGTACTTC,CALGPVDARTQYF
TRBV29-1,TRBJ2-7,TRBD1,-,TGCAGCGTTTCTACGAGACAGGGGAACGAGCAGTACTTC,CSVSTRQGNEQYF
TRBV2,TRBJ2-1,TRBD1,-,TGTGCCAGCAGCTACCCGGGACAGGGGAACGATGAGCAGTTCTTC,CASSYPGQGNDEQFF
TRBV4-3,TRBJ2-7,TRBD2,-,TGCGCCAGCAGCCAAGATCCTAGCGGGTACTACGAGCAGTACTTC,CASSQDPSGYYEQYF
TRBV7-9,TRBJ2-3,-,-,TGTGCCAGCAGCCCGCCGGGACGGGGCACAGATACGCAGTATTTT,CASSPPGRGTDTQYF
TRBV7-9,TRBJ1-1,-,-,TGTGCCAGCAGCCTGGGCTATGAAGCTTTCTTT,CASSLGYEAFF
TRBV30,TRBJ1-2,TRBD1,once,TGTGCCTGGAGTGGATGGACAGGCTCTGACGACTATGGCTACACCTTC,CAWSGWTGSDDYGYTF
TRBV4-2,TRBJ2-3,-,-,TGTGCCAGCAGCGGAGTGAAGGATACGCAGTATTTT,CASSGVKDTQYF
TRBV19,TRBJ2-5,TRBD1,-,TGTGCCAGTATGGAAGGACAGGGAGGCTACCAAGAGACCCAGTACTTC,CASMEGQGGYQETQYF
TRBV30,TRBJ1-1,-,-,TGTGCCTGGGCGTGGGGGGACACTGAAGCTTTCTTT,CAWAWGDTEAFF
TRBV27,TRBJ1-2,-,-,TGTGCCAGCAGTTCTGGGAGTAACTATGGCTACACCTTC,CASSSGSNYGYTF
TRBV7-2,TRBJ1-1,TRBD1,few,TGTGCCAGCAGCCCTAGAAAGGGGGCAAGTGAGAACACTGAAGCTTTCTTT,CASSPRKGASENTEAFF
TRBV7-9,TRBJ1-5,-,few,TGTGCCAGCAGCCGGGAAGGGGCTGAGCCCCAGCATTTT,CASSREGAEPQHF
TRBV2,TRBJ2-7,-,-,TGTGCCAGCAGTGAAGCCTCGCAGCAGTACTTC,CASSEASQQYF
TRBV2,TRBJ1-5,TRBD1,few,TGTGCCAGCAGTGGACGCGACAGGGGGCTAGGTCAGCCCCAGCATTTT,CASSGRDRGLGQPQHF
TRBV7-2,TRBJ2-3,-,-,TGTGCCAGCAGCCCCTGGACGGATCGCACAGATACGCAGTATTTT,CASSPWTDRTDTQYF
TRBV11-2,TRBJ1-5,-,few,TGTGCCAGCAGCCCCCACGAGGCAGGCAATCAGCCCCAGCATTTT,CASSPHEAGNQPQHF
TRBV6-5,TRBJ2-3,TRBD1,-,TGTGCCTCCTCGCCGGGACAGACGCCAGATACGCAGTATTTT,CASSPGQTPDTQYF
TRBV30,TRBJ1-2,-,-,TGTGCCTGGGGACCTGTTGGGGGCTACACCTTC,CAWGPVGGYTF
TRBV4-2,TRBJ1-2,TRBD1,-,TGTGCCAGCAGCCAAGAAGGGCACAGGGGAAGCTGCACCTTC,CASSQEGHRGSCTF
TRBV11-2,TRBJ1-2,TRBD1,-,TGTGCCAGCAGCGGGGACAGGTACAGCTATGGCTACACCTTC,CASSGDRYSYGYTF
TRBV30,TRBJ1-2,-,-,TGTGCCTGGACCCCCGGGGGGCGGGATGGCTACACCTTC,CAWTPGGRDGYTF
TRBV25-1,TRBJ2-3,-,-,TGTGCCAGCAGTGAAATCAGGGGCTCCACGGATACGCAGTATTTT,CASSEIRGSTDTQYF
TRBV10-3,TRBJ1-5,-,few,TGTGCCATCAGTGAGTCGGATGTCCAGCCCCAGCATTTT,CAISESDVQPQHF